A selection of T cell receptor beta chains follows, all from one sample in a study of cytomegalovirus exposure and HLA in healthy donors. Measured with immunoSEQ multiplex PCR; TCRdb has only the in-frame clones, and not every one. The sample shows some 77,000 clones, 80% of them seen only once. What was sequenced was PBMCs. Source of these receptors: a man in his fifties or sixties in good health and CMV-seropositive. Both conserved end residues are part of each CDR3. D genes are given only for firm matches. Some rows have no size entry. The others give once, few or many, or a class for an expanded clone.

CDR3nt: TGTGCCAGCAGCCAAGGGCTAGTCGCCGGGGAGCTGTTTTTT
CDR3aa: CASSQGLVAGELFF
j_gene: TRBJ2-2
v_gene: TRBV4-2
abundance: once
d_gene: .

CDR3nt: TGTGCCTGGAGTTTGGGGGGGGCCTACGAGCAGTACTTC
CDR3aa: CAWSLGGAYEQYF
j_gene: TRBJ2-7
v_gene: TRBV30
abundance: .
d_gene: TRBD2

CDR3nt: TGTTCCAGCAGCTCGGCTTCAGGCAGGTCCTACGAGCAGTACTTC
CDR3aa: CSSSSASGRSYEQYF
j_gene: TRBJ2-7
v_gene: TRBV7-9
abundance: .
d_gene: .

CDR3nt: TGCGCCAGCAGCTTACAGGGGGCCCCCTACGAGCAGTACTTC
CDR3aa: CASSLQGAPYEQYF
j_gene: TRBJ2-7
v_gene: TRBV5-1
abundance: once
d_gene: TRBD1

CDR3nt: TGTGCCAGCAGTTCGTCAGGGCACTTAGCTAACTATGGCTACACCTTC
CDR3aa: CASSSSGHLANYGYTF
j_gene: TRBJ1-2
v_gene: TRBV2
abundance: .
d_gene: .

CDR3nt: TGCGCCAGCAGCTTGGTGGTTAGCGCGAGCTCCTACGAGCAGTACTTC
CDR3aa: CASSLVVSASSYEQYF
j_gene: TRBJ2-7
v_gene: TRBV5-1
abundance: .
d_gene: .

CDR3nt: TGTGCCAGCAGTGAGGGACTCATGAACACTGAAGCTTTCTTT
CDR3aa: CASSEGLMNTEAFF
j_gene: TRBJ1-1
v_gene: TRBV6-1
abundance: medium-sized
d_gene: .

CDR3nt: TGTGCCAGCAGCGCTAGACTAGCGGGAGACGTTACGCAGTATTTT
CDR3aa: CASSARLAGDVTQYF
j_gene: TRBJ2-3
v_gene: TRBV7-9
abundance: .
d_gene: TRBD2

CDR3nt: TGTTCCAGCAGCCCTCAGAGGCGGACAGATACGCAGTATTTT
CDR3aa: CSSSPQRRTDTQYF
j_gene: TRBJ2-3
v_gene: TRBV7-9
abundance: .
d_gene: .

CDR3nt: TGCAGCGTTGACCACGGGGATCTGGGGGGGGCAGATACGCAGTATTTT
CDR3aa: CSVDHGDLGGADTQYF
j_gene: TRBJ2-3
v_gene: TRBV29-1
abundance: .
d_gene: TRBD2

CDR3nt: TGTGCCAGCTCACCACGGCCGGGACAGGAAGACACCGGGGAGCTGTTTTTT
CDR3aa: CASSPRPGQEDTGELFF
j_gene: TRBJ2-2
v_gene: TRBV18
abundance: once
d_gene: TRBD1

CDR3nt: TGCGCCAGCAGCCACAGACAGGGGAACACTGAAGCTTTCTTT
CDR3aa: CASSHRQGNTEAFF
j_gene: TRBJ1-1
v_gene: TRBV4-3
abundance: .
d_gene: TRBD1

CDR3nt: TGTGCCAGCAGTTCTACCCTTCAGAACACTGAAGCTTTCTTT
CDR3aa: CASSSTLQNTEAFF
j_gene: TRBJ1-1
v_gene: TRBV27
abundance: .
d_gene: .

CDR3nt: TGTGCCAGCAGTGAATCCCGGGGGTTGGGCTATGGCTACACCTTC
CDR3aa: CASSESRGLGYGYTF
j_gene: TRBJ1-2
v_gene: TRBV6-1
abundance: .
d_gene: .

CDR3nt: TGCGCCAGCAGCCAATCTTCGACGGGAGACACCACAGATACGCAGTATTTT
CDR3aa: CASSQSSTGDTTDTQYF
j_gene: TRBJ2-3
v_gene: TRBV4-1
abundance: .
d_gene: .

CDR3nt: TGCGCCAGCAGCCGGGGGGAGGCGGTACAAGAGACCCAGTACTTC
CDR3aa: CASSRGEAVQETQYF
j_gene: TRBJ2-5
v_gene: TRBV5-1
abundance: once
d_gene: TRBD2

CDR3nt: TGTGCCAGCAGCAGAGGGACAGGGAAGCCCTACGAGCAGTACTTC
CDR3aa: CASSRGTGKPYEQYF
j_gene: TRBJ2-7
v_gene: TRBV21-1
abundance: .
d_gene: .

CDR3nt: TGCGCCAGCAGCCATGGACTAGCGGGAGGGGGCTCCTACGAGCAGTACTTC
CDR3aa: CASSHGLAGGGSYEQYF
j_gene: TRBJ2-7
v_gene: TRBV4-3
abundance: once
d_gene: TRBD2

CDR3nt: TGTGCCAGCAGCCGATTTCGAGGTGGCGGGAGCTCCTACGAGCAGTACTTC
CDR3aa: CASSRFRGGGSSYEQYF
j_gene: TRBJ2-7
v_gene: TRBV4-2
abundance: .
d_gene: TRBD2

CDR3nt: TGTGCCAGCAGTGAGTGGGGTAGCGGGACCCACAATGAGCAGTTCTTC
CDR3aa: CASSEWGSGTHNEQFF
j_gene: TRBJ2-1
v_gene: TRBV6-1
abundance: .
d_gene: TRBD2

CDR3nt: TGTGCCAGGGGGGAGGGGATCTACAATGAGCAGTTCTTC
CDR3aa: CARGEGIYNEQFF
j_gene: TRBJ2-1
v_gene: TRBV21-1
abundance: few
d_gene: .

CDR3nt: TGCAGCGTTGAATTTAGGGGAGGCGGGATTGAGCAGTACTTC
CDR3aa: CSVEFRGGGIEQYF
j_gene: TRBJ2-7
v_gene: TRBV29-1
abundance: .
d_gene: .

CDR3nt: TGCGCCAGCCACTTCCCAGGGGCTGGGGGAAGGAATGAGCAGTTCTTC
CDR3aa: CASHFPGAGGRNEQFF
j_gene: TRBJ2-1
v_gene: TRBV10-2
abundance: .
d_gene: .

CDR3nt: TGTGCCACCTCGTCGGGGAGTATTAGCGAGACCCAGTACTTC
CDR3aa: CATSSGSISETQYF
j_gene: TRBJ2-5
v_gene: TRBV5-4
abundance: .
d_gene: .

CDR3nt: TGTGCCTGGAGTCGTCCGGGGAACAGGGACGAGCAGTACTTC
CDR3aa: CAWSRPGNRDEQYF
j_gene: TRBJ2-7
v_gene: TRBV30
abundance: once
d_gene: .

CDR3nt: TGTGCCAGCAGGCCCGTGACAGGCGCCAGGAACACTGAAGCTTTCTTT
CDR3aa: CASRPVTGARNTEAFF
j_gene: TRBJ1-1
v_gene: TRBV27
abundance: few
d_gene: .

CDR3nt: TGTGCCAGTAGTAAAGGGACAGGGGGATCCTATAGCAATCAGCCCCAGCATTTT
CDR3aa: CASSKGTGGSYSNQPQHF
j_gene: TRBJ1-5
v_gene: TRBV19
abundance: .
d_gene: TRBD1

CDR3nt: TGTGCCAGTGGGGGGAGGACAGGGGGAAATACCGGGGAGCTGTTTTTT
CDR3aa: CASGGRTGGNTGELFF
j_gene: TRBJ2-2
v_gene: TRBV2
abundance: few
d_gene: TRBD1

CDR3nt: TGTGCCAGTAGCCCATCGGCAGGGACTAATGAAAAACTGTTTTTT
CDR3aa: CASSPSAGTNEKLFF
j_gene: TRBJ1-4
v_gene: TRBV19
abundance: .
d_gene: .

CDR3nt: TGTGCCATCAGTGAGCCCCTGAGCGGGACCTTCTCCTACGAGCAGTACTTC
CDR3aa: CAISEPLSGTFSYEQYF
j_gene: TRBJ2-7
v_gene: TRBV10-3
abundance: once
d_gene: TRBD2

CDR3nt: TGCGCCAGCAGTCAGAAAGGGGACACCGGGGAGCTGTTTTTT
CDR3aa: CASSQKGDTGELFF
j_gene: TRBJ2-2
v_gene: TRBV23-1
abundance: .
d_gene: .

CDR3nt: TGTGCCAGCAGCTTAGCCCCGGGCACTGAAGCTTTCTTT
CDR3aa: CASSLAPGTEAFF
j_gene: TRBJ1-1
v_gene: TRBV11-3
abundance: .
d_gene: .

CDR3nt: TGTGCCAGCAGTGAAGCAAGGGGCTTGGGTGTAGCTTTCTTT
CDR3aa: CASSEARGLGVAFF
j_gene: TRBJ1-1
v_gene: TRBV2
abundance: .
d_gene: .

CDR3nt: TGTGCCACCAAACCAGGGACAGACAACTATGGCTACACCTTC
CDR3aa: CATKPGTDNYGYTF
j_gene: TRBJ1-2
v_gene: TRBV2
abundance: once
d_gene: TRBD1

CDR3nt: TGTGCCAGCAGCCGCTCAGGGGGCGAGGGGGGCTACACCTTC
CDR3aa: CASSRSGGEGGYTF
j_gene: TRBJ1-2
v_gene: TRBV7-2
abundance: .
d_gene: TRBD1

CDR3nt: TGTGCCAGTACCGCTATAAGGGGGCGGACCGGGGAGCTGTTTTTT
CDR3aa: CASTAIRGRTGELFF
j_gene: TRBJ2-2
v_gene: TRBV19
abundance: .
d_gene: TRBD1

CDR3nt: TGTGCCAGCAGCCAAGTCAGGGAGGGAGCCGGGGAGCTGTTTTTT
CDR3aa: CASSQVREGAGELFF
j_gene: TRBJ2-2
v_gene: TRBV4-2
abundance: .
d_gene: TRBD2

CDR3nt: TGTGCCAGCAGTCAAATTACAGGAAGAACTGGAAACACCATATATTTT
CDR3aa: CASSQITGRTGNTIYF
j_gene: TRBJ1-3
v_gene: TRBV11-2
abundance: .
d_gene: .

CDR3nt: TGTGCTAGTGGGGGACAGTCTAACAATCAGCCCCAGCATTTT
CDR3aa: CASGGQSNNQPQHF
j_gene: TRBJ1-5
v_gene: TRBV12-5
abundance: .
d_gene: TRBD1

CDR3nt: TGTGCCAGCAGTCCAGGGATATGGGACAATCAGCCCCAGCATTTT
CDR3aa: CASSPGIWDNQPQHF
j_gene: TRBJ1-5
v_gene: TRBV7-6
abundance: .
d_gene: .

CDR3nt: TGCAGCGTGGACAGGGGATCGAACACTGAAGCTTTCTTT
CDR3aa: CSVDRGSNTEAFF
j_gene: TRBJ1-1
v_gene: TRBV29-1
abundance: .
d_gene: TRBD1

CDR3nt: TGCGCCAGCAGCTTGACGGCAGGCAGTAGCAATCAGCCCCAGCATTTT
CDR3aa: CASSLTAGSSNQPQHF
j_gene: TRBJ1-5
v_gene: TRBV5-1
abundance: .
d_gene: .

CDR3nt: TGTGCCAGCACGGGGGATACGGGAGGTGAGCAGTTCTTC
CDR3aa: CASTGDTGGEQFF
j_gene: TRBJ2-1
v_gene: TRBV2
abundance: .
d_gene: TRBD2

CDR3nt: TGTGCCAGCAGCCAAGGAGTAGCGGGAGGAGGGGGAGAGACCCAGTACTTC
CDR3aa: CASSQGVAGGGGETQYF
j_gene: TRBJ2-5
v_gene: TRBV4-2
abundance: .
d_gene: TRBD2

CDR3nt: TGTGCCAGCAGCCCGGGGACAGGGGGCCACACTGAAGCTTTCTTT
CDR3aa: CASSPGTGGHTEAFF
j_gene: TRBJ1-1
v_gene: TRBV19
abundance: .
d_gene: TRBD1

CDR3nt: TGCGCCAGCAGCTTAAGGGGGCGGATAGGGAACACTGAAGCTTTCTTT
CDR3aa: CASSLRGRIGNTEAFF
j_gene: TRBJ1-1
v_gene: TRBV5-1
abundance: .
d_gene: TRBD1

CDR3nt: TGTGCCAGCAGCTTAGAATTCCGGCGGGGCACAGATACGCAGTATTTT
CDR3aa: CASSLEFRRGTDTQYF
j_gene: TRBJ2-3
v_gene: TRBV7-2
abundance: .
d_gene: .

CDR3nt: TGTGCCAGCAGCGGGCGAAAGGGACAGGGAGGGCAAGAGACCCAGTACTTC
CDR3aa: CASSGRKGQGGQETQYF
j_gene: TRBJ2-5
v_gene: TRBV9
abundance: .
d_gene: TRBD1

CDR3nt: TGTGCCAGCACCACGGACAGGAACTATGGCTACACCTTC
CDR3aa: CASTTDRNYGYTF
j_gene: TRBJ1-2
v_gene: TRBV6-5
abundance: .
d_gene: TRBD1

CDR3nt: TGTGCCAGCAGTCAGCAGGGTGCTGGGTCACCCCTCCACTTT
CDR3aa: CASSQQGAGSPLHF
j_gene: TRBJ1-6
v_gene: TRBV2
abundance: .
d_gene: .

CDR3nt: TGTGCCAGCAGCCCCCGATGGCCGCACATGAACACTGAAGCTTTCTTT
CDR3aa: CASSPRWPHMNTEAFF
j_gene: TRBJ1-1
v_gene: TRBV2
abundance: .
d_gene: .

CDR3nt: TGTGCCAGCACCCCCACGTTGGGACAGGGTTGGGATGGCTACACCTTC
CDR3aa: CASTPTLGQGWDGYTF
j_gene: TRBJ1-2
v_gene: TRBV7-9
abundance: .
d_gene: TRBD1